The TCR beta chain under discussion was sequenced for a study of blood T cell repertoires in COVID-19. Across the whole study: Sites in the United States, Italy and Spain provided acute and convalescent COVID-19 samples. T cells, B-cell-depleted T cells, or PBMCs provided the cDNA or gDNA that served as material.

Original data processing: For nucleated cells, counts were estimated from reference gene primer amplification. The repertoire was sequenced with immunoSEQ multiplex PCR; TCRdb's copy has only in-frame clones and lacks some. V and J calls plus clone size are reproduced from that table; the DNA served to infer D and trimming. The sample consists of around 130,000 clones, around 82% of them appearing once. This clone occurred once. The clonotype originates from a human donor in a cohort sampled during active COVID-19. The material sequenced was peripheral blood.

CDR3 coding DNA: TGTGCCAGCAGCCAAGACCCTTGGACAGGGGTTGGGACTGAAGCTTTCTTT. This codes for CASSQDPWTGVGTEAFF. The V call is TRBV3-1 (or the pseudogene TRBV3-2), the J call TRBJ1-1, with 9 positions matching TRBD1. Looked up from germline, CDR1 is LGHDT and CDR2 is YNNKEL (reference sequence). With V trimmed by 0 bases and J by 5 bases, 10 bases remained unmatched. CDR3 length: 17 amino acids.